Presented here are 6 T cell receptor beta chains from one specimen sequenced in a study of T cell responses to AZD1222 COVID-19 vaccine (dated by TCRdb to 2020 to 2023). The time point tag for this specimen amounts to: about 28 days (+/-7) after the second vaccine dose. Explained via the paper, the treatment or condition label denotes: meningococcal conjugate vaccine given as trial control. The library was built by means of the immunoSEQ multiplex PCR assay. TCRdb re-hosts the immuneACCESS table, in-frame sequences only. Its copies lack some clones; in the studies checked, an unresolved V gene accounts for under half of them, and the cause for the rest is not known. This sample gives 90,000 to 120,000 clones in total; around nine tenths of them show up just once. Roughly 3.3% of the sample goes to the ten largest clones. The sample consisted of peripheral blood, taken 28 days after the second dose of the MenACWY control vaccine. Receptors were obtained from an adult who received the MenACWY meningococcal vaccine as a control.

This chain uses TRBV7-2 with TRBJ2-7; TRBD2 might be the D (5 bases). The CDR3 is made up of 13 amino acids. CDR1 and CDR2 (germline): SGHTA, FQGNSA. V gave up 2 bases and J gave up 2 bases, with 7 bases separating them. CDR3 in amino acids: CASSLNGAYEQYF. The CDR3 bases are TGTGCCAGCAGCTTAAACGGGGCCTACGAGCAGTACTTC.

The V and J genes are TRBV9 and TRBJ1-3; D not certain. V lost 4 bases to trimming and J lost 0 bases, with 14 bases between them. The CDR3 consists of 16 residues. Germline CDR1 reads SGDLS; CDR2 reads YYNGEE. Here the CDR3 DNA reads TGTGCCAGCAGCACCCAAGGAAGAAACTCTGGAAACACCATATATTTT. This gives the protein CASSTQGRNSGNTIYF.

The gene calls are TRBV25-1 and TRBJ1-1; 9 bases fit TRBD1. Trimming removed 3 bases from V and 5 bases from J; junction bases left unmatched: 10. The CDR3 loop spans 16 amino acids. Germline V gene sequence: CDR1 MGHDK, CDR2 SYGVNS. The CDR3 DNA reads TGTGCCAGCAGTGATTATACGACAGGGGGAGGGACTGAAGCTTTCTTT. Protein: CASSDYTTGGGTEAFF. The full variable domain, its missing parts supplied by reference TRBV25-1 and TRBJ1-1, is EADIYQTPRYLVIGTGKKITLECSQTMGHDKMYWYQQDPGMELHLIHYSYGVNSTEKGDLSSESTVSRIRTEHFPLTLESARPSHTSQYLCASSDYTTGGGTEAFFGQGTRLTVV.

In this sample, this clone turned up once. The junction shows a germline mismatch at one end, possibly a read error. The CDR3 sequence is CASSPGSTIYF. In DNA, the CDR3 is TGCGCCAGCAGCCCCGGAAGCACCATATATTTT. This chain uses TRBV4-1 with TRBJ1-3; D call uncertain. Looked up from germline, CDR1 is MGHRA and CDR2 is YSYEKL. The CDR3 has 11 amino acids.

The V and J genes are TRBV6-1 and TRBJ2-3, with 9 bases that match TRBD2. The CDR3 is 15 residues long. Trimming removed 1 base from V and 2 bases from J; junction bases left unmatched: 1. Germline V gene data show CDR1 as MNHNS and CDR2 as SASEGT. The CDR3 DNA reads as TGTGCCAGCAGTGAAGGCGGGGGGGCCACAGATACGCAGTATTTT. This translates into CASSEGGGATDTQYF.

The chain employs TRBV18 and TRBJ1-1, with D uncertain. Trimming pared 3 bases from V and 3 bases from J, leaving 14 bases between. Germline CDR1 KGHSH, CDR2 LQKENI. This CDR3 contains 15 residues. The CDR3 loop is CASSPRSGSYTEAFF. The CDR3 DNA reads TGTGCCAGCTCACCCCGCAGCGGGTCGTACACTGAAGCTTTCTTT.